Each of the 6 T cell receptor beta chains below was sequenced from the same sample in a study of spatial heterogeneity in lung cancer. TCRdb analysed the 5' RACE reads with MiXCR anew, one entry per CDR3 protein. In the table there are under 150,000 distinct CDR3 sequences, 9% to 15% of which are singletons. The time point was: blood at routine non-recurrence follow-up after resection. Sequencing was performed on whole RNA extracted from tumor and nontumor lung tissue, or from frozen PBMC, and the material was left unsorted. This material consisted of PBMCs, taken at follow-up. The receptors shown here come from a male donor with early-stage non-small cell lung cancer.

V and J are TRBV28 and TRBJ2-7; TRBD1 agrees at 7 bases. The CDR3 sequence is 13 residues long. With V trimmed by 6 bases and J by 2 bases, 4 bases remained unmatched. The germline V gene has CDR1 MDHEN and CDR2 SYDVKM. This CDR3 reads CASRSGQAYEQYF. The CDR3 DNA reads TGTGCCAGCAGAAGCGGACAGGCCTACGAGCAGTACTTC.

This clonotype was found a few times. V gene TRBV3-1 combines with J gene TRBJ2-3; perhaps TRBD2 as D (6 bases). From germline, CDR1 is LGHDT and CDR2 YNNKEL (reference sequence). This CDR3 comprises 11 residues. Trimming cost V 8 bases and J 7 bases, with 10 bases left between them. CDR3 in amino acids: CASRTTNTQYF. The CDR3, as DNA: TGTGCCAGCCGGACTACCAATACGCAGTATTTT.

V and J are TRBV5-4 and TRBJ1-1, with D perhaps TRBD1 (6 bases). Germline V CDR1 and CDR2: SGHNT, YYREEE (reference sequence). The CDR3 covers 17 residues. The V end lost 0 bases, the J end lost 4 bases, and 19 bases lay between the germline ends. The CDR3 nucleotides read TGTGCCAGCAGCTTGGACAGGGTAGGCGTATTGAGCACTGAAGCTTTCTTT. Amino acid sequence: CASSLDRVGVLSTEAFF.

The chain joins TRBV7-3 to TRBJ2-5, with 8 bases aligning to TRBD2. The germline gives CDR1 SGHTA, CDR2 FQGTGA. The ends lost 1 base at V and 7 bases at J; junction bases unmatched: 8. CDR3 length: 15 residues. CDR3 protein: CASSLNSGNLATQYF. In DNA, the CDR3 is TGTGCCAGCAGCTTAAATAGCGGGAATTTAGCGACCCAGTACTTC.

The chain combines TRBV19 with TRBJ2-1; unclear D gene. CDR1 and CDR2 (germline): LNHDA, SQIVND (reference sequence). This CDR3 spans 13 amino acids. Deletions cut 4 bases from V and 9 bases from J, with 13 bases between. CDR3 sequence reads: CASSTDRVGEQFF. The CDR3 region has the DNA TGTGCCAGTAGTACGGACCGGGTAGGTGAGCAGTTCTTC.

This clonotype has a count of ten or more. V and J are TRBV20-1 and TRBJ1-3; D possibly corresponds to TRBD1 (6 bases). This CDR3 region has 15 residues. The V end lost 5 bases, the J end lost 2 bases, and 16 bases lay between the germline ends. Germline V CDR1 and CDR2: DFQATT, SNEGSKA (reference sequence). This CDR3 is CSAADRLFPGNTIYF. CDR3 DNA sequence: TGCAGTGCTGCCGACAGGCTCTTTCCTGGAAACACCATATATTTT.